Sequencing of this T cell receptor beta chain was carried out in a study of blood T cell repertoires in COVID-19. Study overall: Samples taken during acute and convalescent COVID-19 were collected in the United States, Italy and Spain. Nucleic acid was either cDNA or gDNA, and it came from T cells, B-cell-depleted T cells, or PBMCs.

The CDR3 is 16 residues long. Germline V gene sequence: CDR1 SQVTM, CDR2 ANQGSEA. With 0 bases removed from V and 0 bases from J, the gap between germline ends came to 12 bases. In the authors' methods: Amplifying reference gene primers gave estimates of nucleated cell counts. The repertoire was sequenced with immunoSEQ multiplex PCR; TCRdb's copy has only in-frame clones and lacks some. V and J calls and clone size come straight from that table; D and trimming were deduced from the DNA. The top ten hold about 3% of the sample, which has about 250,000 clones, around 90% seen once. Sequencing was done on a sample of peripheral blood. The V call is TRBV29-1, the J call TRBJ2-1; D perhaps matches TRBD2 (5 bases). This receptor was obtained from a man aged 18-30 years with active or convalescent COVID-19. CDR3 region: CSVEESRASSYNEQFF. In nucleotides, the CDR3 is TGCAGCGTTGAAGAGTCGAGGGCCAGCTCCTACAATGAGCAGTTCTTC.